The clone carrying this T cell receptor beta chain occurred a few times. Its antigen is still unknown. The PCR was carried out with 60 Vbeta primers and 13 Jbeta primers. Some clones are missing from TCRdb's copy, which holds only in-frame ones; the method was immunoSEQ multiplex PCR. The table includes 180,000 or so clones, 65% to 85% detected once. These data belong to a study of cytomegalovirus exposure and HLA in healthy donors. General observations from the study: As a later analysis showed, several of the most significant clusters appeared to be linked to common viral pathogens.

Trimming removed 4 bases at V and 7 bases at J, with 11 bases between. Germline CDR1 and CDR2: MGHDK and SYGVNS. The CDR3 loop spans 12 amino acids. The clonotype was recovered from a girl between 10 and 17 years old in good health and CMV-seropositive. The sequenced sample consisted of PBMCs. V gene TRBV25-1 combines with J gene TRBJ2-7, with D possibly being TRBD1 (6 bases). As DNA, the CDR3 is TGTGCCAGCAGTGGGGGGCCGGGGGAGCAGTACTTC. The encoded protein is CASSGGPGEQYF.